The 13 T cell receptor beta chains reported below all come from one sample, sequenced in a study of cytomegalovirus exposure and HLA in healthy donors. The PCR had 60 Vbeta and 13 Jbeta primers. TCRdb's copy holds only in-frame clones and misses some; the assay was immunoSEQ multiplex PCR. The profile shows roughly 160,000 clones, approximately 84% of them singletons. Sequenced material: PBMCs. These receptors came from a man younger than 45 in good health and CMV-seropositive.

The rearrangement links TRBV6-4 to TRBJ1-1; the D is unclear. The germline gives CDR1 MRHNA, CDR2 SNTAGT. The ends were cut back, 5 bases at V and 3 bases at J, with 13 bases in the middle. The CDR3 totals 14 residues. The CDR3 spells CASSRRPRDTEAFF. The CDR3 coding sequence is TGTGCCAGCAGTCGAAGACCGAGGGACACTGAAGCTTTCTTT.

This chain joins TRBV2 and TRBJ2-2; D might be TRBD1 (7 bases). The CDR3 is made up of 16 amino acids. V shed 5 bases and J shed 5 bases, with 18 bases lying between them. Germline V lookup: CDR1 SNHLY, CDR2 FYNNEI. CDR3 sequence reads: CASSPRTGGTTGELFF. The CDR3 DNA reads as TGTGCCAGCAGTCCACGGACAGGAGGGACGACCGGGGAGCTGTTTTTT.

The chain combines TRBV28 with TRBJ1-4; D uncertain. In germline, CDR1 is MDHEN, CDR2 SYDVKM. The CDR3 is 15 residues long. Trimming pared 6 bases from V and 3 bases from J, leaving 14 bases between. The CDR3 reads CASSPHGGPNEKLFF. The CDR3 DNA reads as TGTGCCAGCAGCCCACACGGCGGGCCTAATGAAAAACTGTTTTTT.

The chain couples TRBV7-2 to TRBJ2-5; a weak D match, TRBD2 (7 bases). CDR3 length: 16 residues. CDR1 SGHTA and CDR2 FQGNSA come from the germline V gene. V lost 4 bases to trimming and J lost 5 bases, with 20 bases between them. For the CDR3, the DNA is TGTGCCAGCAGCTCCTCCTACGGGAGGAGGGGGGAGACCCAGTACTTC. Its protein is CASSSSYGRRGETQYF.

Only one count was recorded for this clone. This chain uses TRBV7-9 with TRBJ1-2; no reliable D call. This CDR3 is built from 17 residues. Germline-derived CDR1 and CDR2 are SEHNR and FQNEAQ (reference sequence). Trimming stripped 1 base from V and 8 bases from J, with 23 bases between. This chain's CDR3 is CASSLGGNGPLRGGYTF. The DNA of the CDR3 is TGTGCCAGCAGCTTAGGCGGAAACGGACCTCTACGAGGGGGCTACACCTTC.

The chain uses TRBV6-6 and TRBJ1-4; D gene ambiguous. Germline CDR1 and CDR2: MNHNY and SVGAGI (reference sequence). V was cut by 5 bases and J by 5 bases, with 15 bases left in between. The CDR3 loop spans 15 amino acids. The DNA of the CDR3 is TGTGCCAGCAGTGCCTACCGAGTATTGAATGAAAAACTGTTTTTT. Encoded protein: CASSAYRVLNEKLFF.

The rearrangement joins TRBV4-1 to TRBJ2-1; 7 bases match TRBD2. This CDR3 contains 14 residues. The germline CDR1 and CDR2 sequences are MGHRA and YSYEKL. The V segment lost 0 bases and the J segment 9 bases; nucleotides outside the gene matches: 5. The CDR3 region is CASSQDVREGEQFF. CDR3 coding DNA: TGCGCCAGCAGCCAAGACGTTAGGGAGGGTGAGCAGTTCTTC.

J is TRBJ2-7 and V is TRBV7-3; TRBD2 agrees at 13 bases. V lost 5 bases and J lost 6; bases outside the gene matches: 7. This CDR3 region has 15 residues. The germline CDR1 and CDR2 sequences are SGHTA and FQGTGA. DNA of the CDR3: TGTGCCAGCAGCCCGGGACTAGCGGGAATTGTCGAGCAGTACTTC. Protein product: CASSPGLAGIVEQYF.

This rearrangement joins TRBV28 to TRBJ2-3; D possibly corresponds to TRBD2 (6 bases). CDR3 length: 16 amino acids. Germline V gives CDR1 MDHEN, CDR2 SYDVKM. The V gene lost 5 bases and the J gene lost 0 bases, with 15 bases spanning the gap. In DNA, the CDR3 is TGTGCCAGCAGTCCCCTCACAGCGGGTAGCACAGATACGCAGTATTTT. Its translation: CASSPLTAGSTDTQYF.

The CDR3 loop reads CASNTGQGAVGETQYF. The CDR3 DNA reads TGTGCCAGTAATACAGGACAGGGGGCAGTCGGAGAGACCCAGTACTTC. The V and J genes are TRBV19 and TRBJ2-5, with 11 bases lining up with TRBD1. V was clipped by 7 bases and J by 4 bases; unmatched bases: 11. Germline values: CDR1 LNHDA, CDR2 SQIVND (reference sequence). This CDR3 is built from 16 residues.

The chain links TRBV4-1 to TRBJ1-5; the D gene is possibly TRBD1 (5 bases). This CDR3 is built from 14 residues. CDR1 and CDR2 from the germline V gene are MGHRA and YSYEKL. V lost 5 bases, J lost 3 bases, and 11 bases lay in between. The DNA of the CDR3 is TGCGCCAGCAGCTTTGACAGCCTCAATCAGCCCCAGCATTTT. It specifies CASSFDSLNQPQHF.

The chain uses TRBV6-5 and TRBJ2-3; weak D call: TRBD2 (5 bases). The CDR3 runs to 16 residues. The germline V gene encodes CDR1 MNHEY and CDR2 SVGAGI. V gave up 2 bases and J gave up 0 bases, with 12 bases separating them. The CDR3 sequence: CASSYGQRRSTDTQYF. DNA for the CDR3: TGTGCCAGCAGTTACGGCCAGCGGAGGAGCACAGATACGCAGTATTTT.

The chain uses TRBV7-3 and TRBJ2-3; D unresolved. The CDR3 is 13 residues long. Between the trimmed V and J ends, which lost 4 bases and 6 bases, there was a span of 11 bases. Germline V gene lookup returns CDR1 SGHTA and CDR2 FQGTGA. The CDR3 spells CASSSTETDTQYF. The CDR3 nucleotides are TGTGCCAGCAGCTCGACTGAAACGGATACGCAGTATTTT.